This is a list of T cell receptor beta chains from one sample in a study of blood T cell repertoires in COVID-19. Clones were read by immunoSEQ multiplex PCR, and TCRdb kept only the in-frame ones, dropping some. The sample consists of some 270,000 clones, 75% to 90% of them appearing once. The material sequenced was peripheral blood. The source of these receptors is a man aged 30 to 39 with acute or convalescent COVID-19. CDR3s include the opening cysteine and the closing phenylalanine or tryptophan. Fields, in order: D gene, CDR3 length, V gene, J gene, clone size, CDR3 protein, CDR3 DNA. D genes are given only for firm matches. Size is omitted from some rows. Given values are once, few, many or a class for expanded clones.

>.|14|TRBV19|TRBJ1-1|.
CASKEGVVNTEAFF
TGTGCCAGTAAGGAGGGAGTTGTGAACACTGAAGCTTTCTTT
>TRBD2|17|TRBV5-1|TRBJ2-1|.
CASSTGTSGRVYNEQFF
TGCGCCAGCAGCACTGGGACTAGCGGGAGGGTCTACAATGAGCAGTTCTTC
>.|15|TRBV6-5|TRBJ1-3|.
CASVNRGGNGNTIYF
TGTGCCAGCGTCAACCGAGGCGGCAATGGAAACACCATATATTTT
>.|17|TRBV13|TRBJ2-1|.
CASSLTTGTRAYNEQFF
TGTGCCAGCAGCTTAACAACCGGGACAAGAGCTTACAATGAGCAGTTCTTC
>.|11|TRBV20-1|TRBJ2-7|.
CSATGAYEQYF
TGCAGTGCTACCGGTGCCTACGAGCAGTACTTC
>.|13|TRBV5-1|TRBJ1-1|few
CASSVDRNTEAFF
TGCGCCAGCAGCGTGGACAGGAACACTGAAGCTTTCTTT
>.|17|TRBV5-5|TRBJ1-6|.
CASSLVQGKSYNSPLHF
TGTGCCAGCAGCTTGGTCCAGGGTAAGTCCTATAATTCACCCCTCCACTTT
>.|15|TRBV4-1|TRBJ2-1|.
CASSQKLVADNEQFF
TGCGCCAGCAGCCAAAAGTTGGTAGCCGACAATGAGCAGTTCTTC
>.|14|TRBV2|TRBJ1-1|.
CASSRGQMNTEAFF
TGTGCCAGCAGCCGAGGACAGATGAACACTGAAGCTTTCTTT
>.|13|TRBV18|TRBJ1-6|.
CASSPWGDSPLHF
TGTGCCAGCTCCCCCTGGGGGGATTCACCCCTCCACTTT
>.|14|TRBV6-6|TRBJ1-3|.
CASHRVSSGNTIYF
TGTGCCAGCCACAGGGTGTCCTCTGGAAACACCATATATTTT
>.|15|TRBV6-5|TRBJ2-7|.
CASSRTDSGRYEQYF
TGTGCCAGCAGCCGAACGGACTCTGGGAGGTACGAGCAGTACTTC
>TRBD1|13|TRBV27|TRBJ2-7|.
CASRLTGTYEQYF
TGTGCCAGCAGGTTGACAGGGACCTACGAGCAGTACTTC
>TRBD2|16|TRBV5-4|TRBJ2-1|once
CASSPAGGSRSNEQFF
TGTGCCAGCAGCCCCGCCGGCGGGAGTCGGAGCAATGAGCAGTTCTTC
>TRBD1|14|TRBV11-1|TRBJ2-4|.
CASSRTGLENIQYF
TGTGCCAGCAGCAGGACAGGGCTTGAGAACATTCAGTACTTC
>TRBD1|16|TRBV5-4|TRBJ1-6|.
CASSLALRTGTSPLHF
TGTGCCAGCAGCTTGGCGTTGCGGACAGGGACTTCACCCCTCCACTTT
>.|13|TRBV27|TRBJ2-7|.
CASWGEASYEQYF
TGTGCCAGTTGGGGGGAAGCTTCCTACGAGCAGTACTTC
>.|15|TRBV6-6|TRBJ1-2|.
CASSHDGARVPGYTF
TGTGCCAGCAGCCACGACGGTGCGCGGGTGCCCGGCTACACCTTC
>.|14|TRBV7-8|TRBJ2-4|.
CASSSTGLGNIQYF
TGTGCCAGCAGCTCAACAGGGCTCGGGAACATTCAGTACTTC
>TRBD1|15|TRBV5-8|TRBJ2-5|.
CASSVTGGLQETQYF
TGTGCCAGCAGCGTAACAGGGGGCTTACAAGAGACCCAGTACTTC
>.|14|TRBV6-5|TRBJ1-4|.
CASSRQATNEKLFF
TGTGCCAGCAGCCGACAAGCAACTAATGAAAAACTGTTTTTT
>TRBD1|14|TRBV10-3|TRBJ1-2|.
CAISATGADYGYTF
TGTGCCATCAGTGCGACAGGGGCGGACTATGGCTACACCTTC
>.|15|TRBV6-1|TRBJ1-2|.
CASSEWPQGNYGYTF
TGTGCCAGCAGTGAATGGCCTCAGGGGAACTATGGCTACACCTTC
>.|18|TRBV5-1|TRBJ2-5|.
CASSLSGVGTPKGETQYF
TGCGCCAGCAGCTTAAGCGGAGTCGGGACACCCAAGGGGGAGACCCAGTACTTC
>.|15|TRBV18|TRBJ1-4|.
CASSPNSGVNEKLFF
TGTGCCAGCTCACCGAACTCAGGTGTTAATGAAAAACTGTTTTTT
>TRBD1|14|TRBV4-1|TRBJ2-1|.
CASSQPGQGREQFF
TGCGCCAGCAGCCAGCCGGGACAGGGACGTGAGCAGTTCTTC
>.|15|TRBV5-1|TRBJ2-7|.
CASSPGGTSSYEQYF
TGCGCCAGCAGCCCCGGGGGGACATCTTCCTACGAGCAGTACTTC
>.|12|TRBV10-3|TRBJ2-7|.
CAISDHSYEQYF
TGTGCCATCAGTGACCATTCCTACGAGCAGTACTTC
>TRBD1|14|TRBV6-6|TRBJ1-2|.
CASSSQGADYGYTF
TGTGCCAGCAGTTCACAGGGGGCCGACTATGGCTACACCTTC
>TRBD1|16|TRBV5-8|TRBJ1-2|.
CASSLALTGGEDGYTF
TGTGCCAGCAGCTTGGCCCTGACAGGGGGCGAGGATGGCTACACCTTC
>.|13|TRBV2|TRBJ2-7|.
CATQSGIYYEQYF
TGTGCCACCCAGTCGGGGATTTACTACGAGCAGTACTTC
>.|14|TRBV7-3|TRBJ2-7|.
CASSPHPGSYEQYF
TGTGCCAGCAGCCCCCATCCGGGATCCTACGAGCAGTACTTC
>.|14|TRBV30|TRBJ2-3|once
CAWGPWASTDTQYF
TGTGCCTGGGGGCCCTGGGCGTCAACAGATACGCAGTATTTT
>.|15|TRBV12-5|TRBJ2-7|.
CASGLRAGAHYEQYF
TGTGCTAGTGGTTTGAGGGCGGGGGCTCACTACGAGCAGTACTTC
>.|14|TRBV18|TRBJ1-1|.
CASSPTALNTEAFF
TGTGCCAGCTCACCAACAGCTTTGAACACTGAAGCTTTCTTT
>.|13|TRBV5-5|TRBJ1-2|once
CASSFSGGGGYTF
TGTGCCAGCAGCTTCTCAGGCGGGGGTGGCTACACCTTC
>TRBD1|19|TRBV5-1|TRBJ1-2|.
CASSLAIGQGSREDYGYTF
TGCGCCAGCAGCTTGGCAATTGGACAGGGGAGTAGGGAAGACTATGGCTACACCTTC
>.|15|TRBV7-9|TRBJ2-7|.
CASSTSRTANYEQYF
TGTGCCAGCAGCACCTCTCGGACAGCTAACTACGAGCAGTACTTC
>.|13|TRBV25-1|TRBJ1-1|.
CASSPTGNTEAFF
TGTGCCAGCAGCCCGACGGGGAACACTGAAGCTTTCTTT
>.|15|TRBV11-2|TRBJ1-2|.
CASSPAGELDYGYTF
TGTGCCAGCAGCCCGGCCGGGGAACTGGACTATGGCTACACCTTC
>TRBD1|13|TRBV10-1|TRBJ2-5|.
CASSDRGEETQYF
TGCGCCAGCTCCGACAGGGGCGAAGAGACCCAGTACTTC